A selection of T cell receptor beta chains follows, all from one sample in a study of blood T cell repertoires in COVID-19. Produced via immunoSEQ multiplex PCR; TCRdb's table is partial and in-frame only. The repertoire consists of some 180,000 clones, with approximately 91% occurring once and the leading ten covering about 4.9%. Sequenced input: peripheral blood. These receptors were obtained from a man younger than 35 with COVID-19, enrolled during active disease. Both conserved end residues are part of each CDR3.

CDR3 protein: CASSNLPGTELFF; V gene: TRBV5-8; J gene: TRBJ2-2
CDR3 protein: CASSKIGDRDTYEQYF; V gene: TRBV21-1; J gene: TRBJ2-7
CDR3 protein: CATPHFPNTGELFF; V gene: TRBV7-9; J gene: TRBJ2-2
CDR3 protein: CASSTTGTGDTQYF; V gene: TRBV4-3; J gene: TRBJ2-3
CDR3 protein: CASSLGQNTGELFF; V gene: TRBV13; J gene: TRBJ2-2
CDR3 protein: CASRPDTDTQYF; V gene: TRBV12-3/TRBV12-4; J gene: TRBJ2-3
CDR3 protein: CASSHNDISNQPQHF; V gene: TRBV4-1; J gene: TRBJ1-5
CDR3 protein: CASSERLSEQFF; V gene: TRBV6-1; J gene: TRBJ2-1
CDR3 protein: CASSPNRAANYGYTF; V gene: TRBV27; J gene: TRBJ1-2
CDR3 protein: CAISEATEGRDYGYTF; V gene: TRBV10-3; J gene: TRBJ1-2
CDR3 protein: CASRLDWVNEQFF; V gene: TRBV28; J gene: TRBJ2-1
CDR3 protein: CASSLASRTGGGELFF; V gene: TRBV5-1; J gene: TRBJ2-2
CDR3 protein: CASSVGAAGVILETQYF; V gene: TRBV9; J gene: TRBJ2-5
CDR3 protein: CASSARTSRNEQYF; V gene: TRBV6-5; J gene: TRBJ2-7
CDR3 protein: CASSQDVVAESTDTQYF; V gene: TRBV4-3; J gene: TRBJ2-3
CDR3 protein: CASSDRDRTGYTF; V gene: TRBV9; J gene: TRBJ1-2
CDR3 protein: CASSQVGGNSPLHF; V gene: TRBV4-1; J gene: TRBJ1-6
CDR3 protein: CASNRGTGANVLTF; V gene: TRBV2; J gene: TRBJ2-6
CDR3 protein: CASSPGQGAVRTILQETQYF; V gene: TRBV27; J gene: TRBJ2-5
CDR3 protein: CASRRGTDTQYF; V gene: TRBV5-6; J gene: TRBJ2-3
CDR3 protein: CATSATTASSYNEQFF; V gene: TRBV24-1; J gene: TRBJ2-1
CDR3 protein: CASSPRDSKNIQYF; V gene: TRBV5-1; J gene: TRBJ2-4
CDR3 protein: CAISEVGRGVYEQYF; V gene: TRBV10-3; J gene: TRBJ2-7
CDR3 protein: CASSQDRAGDIQYF; V gene: TRBV4-3; J gene: TRBJ2-4
CDR3 protein: CASSYGKNYSPLHF; V gene: TRBV27; J gene: TRBJ1-6